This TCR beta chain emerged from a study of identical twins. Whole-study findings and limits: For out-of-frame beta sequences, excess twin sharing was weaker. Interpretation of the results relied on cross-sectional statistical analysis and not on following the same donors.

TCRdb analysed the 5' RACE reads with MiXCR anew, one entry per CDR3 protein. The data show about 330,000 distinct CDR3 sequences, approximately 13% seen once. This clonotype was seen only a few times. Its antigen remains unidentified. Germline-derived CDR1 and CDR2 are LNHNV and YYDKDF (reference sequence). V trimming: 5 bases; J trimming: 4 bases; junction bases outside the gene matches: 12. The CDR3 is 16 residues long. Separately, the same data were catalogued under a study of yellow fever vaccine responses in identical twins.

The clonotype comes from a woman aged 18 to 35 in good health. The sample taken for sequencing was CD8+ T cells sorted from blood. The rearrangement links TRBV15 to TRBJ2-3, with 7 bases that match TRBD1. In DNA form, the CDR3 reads TGTGCCACCAGCCGACGGACAGGTTCCGAATCAGATACGCAGTATTTT. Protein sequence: CATSRRTGSESDTQYF.